A single TCR beta chain is shown here with its context. Its antigen is unidentified. V was trimmed by 0 bases and J by 4 bases, leaving 16 bases between them. The CDR3 loop spans 17 amino acids. In germline, CDR1 is LNHDA, CDR2 SQIVND (reference sequence). This record belongs to a study of Ad26.COV2.S vaccination and SARS-CoV-2 variants. Whole-study results and caveats: There was reportedly substantial breadth in spike-specific CD8+ and CD4+ T cell responses after vaccination. Vaccinees and placebo recipients showed similar non-spike TCR breadth.

Some clones are missing from TCRdb's copy, which holds only in-frame ones; the method was immunoSEQ multiplex PCR. This sample has approximately 340,000 clones, with approximately 90% found just once. The specimen was peripheral blood, collected after recovery from COVID-19. V usage is TRBV19 and J usage is TRBJ1-3; D remains ambiguous. The TCR originated in a human donor who had recovered from COVID-19. The CDR3 reads CASSIDIGGIGGNTIYF. In DNA, the CDR3 is TGTGCCAGTAGTATAGATATAGGAGGTATCGGCGGAAACACCATATATTTT.